Shown below are 26 T cell receptor beta chains from a single sample sequenced in a study of blood T cell repertoires in COVID-19. Sequenced by immunoSEQ multiplex PCR; TCRdb stores in-frame clones only, minus some. The sample carries 350,000 to 450,000 clones, 75% to 90% recorded once. Sequenced material: peripheral blood. Receptor source: a woman between 18 and 29 years old with acute or convalescent COVID-19.

The chain has TRBV5-1 and TRBJ1-1; unclear D gene. CDR3 length: 12 amino acids. Germline V gives CDR1 SGHRS, CDR2 YFSETQ. The V end was cut by 3 bases, the J end by 1 base, with 4 bases between. CDR3 sequence: CASSSGNTEAFF. As DNA, the CDR3 is TGCGCCAGCAGCTCAGGGAACACTGAAGCTTTCTTT.

This clone was observed once. The genes are TRBV4-1 and TRBJ2-1; TRBD2 is a possible D gene (6 bases). The CDR3 is 14 amino acids. V was pared by 1 base and J by 5 bases, with 9 bases between. In germline, CDR1 is MGHRA, CDR2 YSYEKL. CDR3 amino acids: CASSQVPGDNEQFF. The CDR3 nucleotides read TGCGCCAGCAGCCAAGTGCCGGGGGACAATGAGCAGTTCTTC.

This chain uses TRBV28 with TRBJ1-5, with D tentatively TRBD1 (5 bases). V gave up 6 bases and J gave up 1 base, with 7 bases separating them. CDR3 length equals 13 residues. Germline V lookup: CDR1 MDHEN, CDR2 SYDVKM. CDR3 region: CASRRDSNQPQHF. CDR3 nucleotides: TGTGCCAGCAGGCGGGACAGCAATCAGCCCCAGCATTTT.

V usage is TRBV7-9 and J usage is TRBJ2-3; tentatively, D is TRBD1 (7 bases). The CDR3 is made up of 15 amino acids. V was shortened by 7 bases and J by 3 bases, with 17 bases between the two germline ends. Germline V gene sequence: CDR1 SEHNR, CDR2 FQNEAQ (reference sequence). The CDR3 DNA sequence: TGTGCCAGCACGTACCAGGGGGGAGCGACAGATACGCAGTATTTT. This codes for CASTYQGGATDTQYF.

The chain couples TRBV14 to TRBJ1-2; 12 positions agree with TRBD1. The CDR3 loop spans 19 amino acids. With V trimmed by 0 bases and J by 3 bases, 11 bases remained unmatched. CDR1 is SGHDN, CDR2 FVKESK, per germline. CDR3 sequence: CASSQDRDRGPSLYYGYTF. The CDR3 nucleotides read TGTGCCAGCAGCCAAGACCGGGACAGGGGGCCTTCTCTGTACTATGGCTACACCTTC. The full variable domain, with the rest looked up from reference TRBV14 and TRBJ1-2, is EAGVTQFPSHSVIEKGQTVTLRCDPISGHDNLYWYRRVMGKEIKFLLHFVKESKQDESGMPNNRFLAERTGGTYSTLKVQPAELEDSGVYFCASSQDRDRGPSLYYGYTFGSGTRLTVV.

The rearrangement joins TRBV6-6 to TRBJ1-5, with 7 nucleotides matching TRBD1. CDR3 size: 15 residues. Per germline, CDR1 MNHNY and CDR2 SVGAGI (reference sequence). J was trimmed by 3 bases and V by 6 bases; bases with no gene match: 8. This chain's CDR3 is CASSRQGLDNQPQHF. The CDR3 DNA reads as TGTGCCAGCAGCCGACAGGGCCTTGACAATCAGCCCCAGCATTTT.

The rearrangement joins TRBV19 to TRBJ1-5; D is ambiguous. Germline assignment: CDR1 LNHDA and CDR2 SQIVND (reference sequence). The length of the CDR3 is 13 residues. V lost 7 bases to trimming and J lost 6 bases, with 13 bases between them. The CDR3 nucleotides are TGTGCCAGTACCATATCGTCGAGTCAGCCCCAGCATTTT. Translating it yields CASTISSSQPQHF. The complete variable domain, with remaining parts taken from reference TRBV19 and TRBJ1-5, reads DGGITQSPKYLFRKEGQNVTLSCEQNLNHDAMYWYRQDPGQGLRLIYYSQIVNDFQKGDIAEGYSVSREKKESFPLTVTSAQKNPTAFYLCASTISSSQPQHFGDGTRLSIL.

The CDR3 loop is CASSQGQYYNSPLHF. CDR3 DNA sequence: TGTGCCAGTAGCCAGGGACAGTACTATAATTCACCCCTCCACTTT. The chain links TRBV19 to TRBJ1-6, with 7 bases that match TRBD1. After removal of 6 bases from V and 3 bases from J, the junction contained 5 bases not matched to a gene. The CDR3 is made up of 15 amino acids. Germline CDR1 and CDR2: LNHDA and SQIVND (reference sequence).

The CDR3 region has the DNA TGTGCCATCAGTGAGTCACTAACAATATCTGGAAACACCATATATTTT. Translating gives CAISESLTISGNTIYF. The chain couples TRBV10-3 to TRBJ1-3; unclear D gene. The germline gives CDR1 ENHRY, CDR2 SYGVKD. Deletions cut 0 bases from V and 1 base from J, with 10 bases between. This CDR3 has 16 amino acids.

The chain employs TRBV4-1 and TRBJ2-7; no definite D call. The germline gives CDR1 MGHRA, CDR2 YSYEKL. Between the trimmed V and J ends, which lost 1 base and 0 bases, there was a span of 22 bases. CDR3 size: 19 residues. This chain's CDR3 is CASSQVATSTVLSSYEQYF. The CDR3 nucleotides are TGCGCCAGCAGCCAAGTAGCCACCTCCACCGTTTTAAGCTCCTACGAGCAGTACTTC.

V usage is TRBV27 and J usage is TRBJ2-7, with a weak D call TRBD2 (6 bases). Trimming took off 7 bases at V and 4 bases at J, with 20 bases between the two ends. This CDR3 has 15 residues. CDR1 is MNHEY, CDR2 SMNVEV, per germline (reference sequence). The CDR3 loop reads CASIQGGTSGYEQYF. The CDR3 nucleotides read TGTGCCAGCATCCAGGGCGGGACTTCGGGTTACGAGCAGTACTTC.

In regard to this clone: Other DNA sequences from this sample encode an identical CDR3 as well. The chain employs TRBV30 and TRBJ1-5; D unresolved. The V gene's germline CDR1 is GTSNPN and CDR2 SVGIG (reference sequence). V was shortened by 0 bases and J by 5 bases, with 5 bases between the two germline ends. The CDR3 is made up of 12 amino acids. This CDR3 is CAWSVEDQPQHF. The CDR3, as DNA: TGTGCCTGGAGTGTTGAGGATCAGCCCCAGCATTTT.

The genes are TRBV6-5 and TRBJ2-7; 9 bases align to TRBD1. The V and J ends lost 7 bases and 4 bases, in that order; junction bases with no gene match: 8. In germline, CDR1 is MNHEY, CDR2 SVGAGI. There are 14 residues in the CDR3. As DNA, the CDR3 is TGTGCCAGCAATAGGGACAGGGAGGAGTACGAGCAGTACTTC. Amino acid sequence: CASNRDREEYEQYF.

V is TRBV11-3 and J is TRBJ2-5, with TRBD2 matching 7 bases. Germline CDR1 SGHNT, CDR2 YENEEA. V dropped 7 bases and J dropped 6; count of bases not matched to a gene: 20. The CDR3 is 17 residues long. The CDR3, as DNA: TGTGCCAGCACCCCCGGGAGAGCAGCGGGGCGCCTCAAGACCCAGTACTTC. This sequence encodes CASTPGRAAGRLKTQYF.

The V call is TRBV19, the J call TRBJ2-1, with 9 nucleotides matching TRBD1. The CDR3 extends over 17 amino acids. V gave up 5 bases and J gave up 5 bases; unmatched junction bases: 13. Germline CDR1 is LNHDA and CDR2 is SQIVND (reference sequence). CDR3 region: CASSPNGQGISDNEQFF. As DNA, the CDR3 is TGTGCCAGTAGTCCTAACGGACAGGGGATCTCTGACAATGAGCAGTTCTTC.

The gene calls are TRBV4-1 and TRBJ1-2, with TRBD1 as a possible D gene (6 bases). The CDR3 runs 13 residues. Germline CDR1 is MGHRA and CDR2 is YSYEKL. The V and J ends lost 0 bases and 8 bases respectively, with 10 bases between them. Here the CDR3 reads CASSQDRGGGYTF. Written as DNA, the CDR3 is TGCGCCAGCAGCCAAGACAGGGGAGGGGGCTACACCTTC.

The rearrangement joins TRBV7-9 to TRBJ1-6; weak D call: TRBD1 (6 bases). V gave up 6 bases and J gave up 10 bases, with 16 bases separating them. From germline, CDR1 is SEHNR and CDR2 FQNEAQ (reference sequence). This CDR3 is 14 amino acids long. Written as DNA, the CDR3 is TGTGCCAGCAGTGTTTTGGGGGCGGAATCACCCCTCCACTTT. Protein product: CASSVLGAESPLHF.

The genes are TRBV12-5 and TRBJ1-5; unclear D gene. Trimming shortened V by 6 bases and J by 2 bases, and 8 bases separated the two germline ends. The length of the CDR3 is 13 residues. Germline V gene lookup returns CDR1 LGHNT and CDR2 FRNRAP. The chain's CDR3 is CASGVGGNQPQHF. The CDR3 DNA reads TGTGCTAGTGGGGTGGGAGGCAATCAGCCCCAGCATTTT.

The genes are TRBV27 and TRBJ1-2; the match to TRBD1 covers 9 bases. J lost 4 bases, V lost 5 bases, and 8 bases had no gene match. Per germline, CDR1 MNHEY and CDR2 SMNVEV (reference sequence). This CDR3 is 15 amino acids long. This chain's CDR3 is CASSARQGEGYGYTF. CDR3 DNA: TGTGCCAGCAGTGCCCGACAGGGGGAGGGCTATGGCTACACCTTC.

The chain employs TRBV24-1 and TRBJ2-7, with 8 positions matching TRBD2. The germline gives CDR1 KGHDR, CDR2 SFDVKD. CDR3 length: 13 amino acids. V lost 1 base to trimming and J lost 6 bases; unmatched junction nucleotides: 1. In DNA, the CDR3 is TGTGCCACCAGTGATTTTGCGGGGGGCGAGCAGTACTTC. The encoded protein is CATSDFAGGEQYF.

The gene calls are TRBV7-9 and TRBJ2-4; D is perhaps TRBD1 (6 bases). The CDR3 is 15 residues long. V lost 5 bases, J lost 7 bases, and 18 bases lay in between. Germline V lookup: CDR1 SEHNR, CDR2 FQNEAQ (reference sequence). CDR3 residues: CASSRTQGGDNIQYF. DNA of the CDR3: TGTGCCAGCAGCCGAACCCAAGGGGGTGATAACATTCAGTACTTC.

This clone was counted once. The rearrangement links TRBV9 to TRBJ1-6; no reliable D call. In germline, CDR1 is SGDLS, CDR2 YYNGEE. This CDR3 region has 13 residues. With 0 bases removed from V and 8 bases from J, the gap between germline ends came to 6 bases. CDR3 protein: CASSVVEDSPLHF. Written as DNA, the CDR3 is TGTGCCAGCAGCGTAGTTGAGGATTCACCCCTCCACTTT.

The chain is built from TRBV13 and TRBJ2-7, with no clear D. Germline V lookup: CDR1 PRHDT, CDR2 FYEKMQ (reference sequence). There are 13 residues in the CDR3. V was clipped by 0 bases and J by 3 bases, with 6 bases between them. CDR3 bases: TGTGCCAGCAGCTTAGGACAGATCTACGAGCAGTACTTC. The encoded protein is CASSLGQIYEQYF. The full variable domain, its missing parts supplied by reference TRBV13 and TRBJ2-7, is AAGVIQSPRHLIKEKRETATLKCYPIPRHDTVYWYQQGPGQDPQFLISFYEKMQSDKGSIPDRFSAQQFSDYHSELNMSSLELGDSALYFCASSLGQIYEQYFGPGTRLTVT.

The rearrangement links TRBV15 to TRBJ2-3, with TRBD2 matching 13 bases. V dropped 6 bases and J dropped 4; count of bases not matched to a gene: 13. CDR3 length equals 18 residues. Germline CDR1 reads LNHNV; CDR2 reads YYDKDF (reference sequence). Here the CDR3 DNA reads TGTGCCACCAGTTCCGGATCCGGGACTAGCGGGATAGCAGATACGCAGTATTTT. Translated, it gives CATSSGSGTSGIADTQYF.

V usage is TRBV5-1 and J usage is TRBJ2-7, with 12 bases that match TRBD1. The junction had 3 bases not matched to a gene; V was cut back by 3 bases and J by 5 bases. The CDR3 runs 14 residues. Germline V gene lookup returns CDR1 SGHRS and CDR2 YFSETQ. CDR3 in amino acids: CASSSGTGGDEQYF. In DNA, the CDR3 is TGCGCCAGCAGCTCCGGGACAGGGGGCGACGAGCAGTACTTC.

This chain joins TRBV5-1 and TRBJ1-6; 9 bases line up with TRBD1. This CDR3 has 17 amino acids. The V and J ends lost 0 bases and 8 bases, in that order; junction bases with no gene match: 9. Germline-derived CDR1 and CDR2 are SGHRS and YFSETQ. The CDR3 coding sequence is TGCGCCAGCAGCTTGGCCAGGACAGGGGTAGGTGATTCACCCCTCCACTTT. Protein: CASSLARTGVGDSPLHF.